This T cell receptor beta chain was identified in a study of vaccination and CD4 T cells after COVID-19. For the study at large: The convalescent group had six males, four females, seven Caucasians, two Asians, one multiracial. Cellular stimulation was performed using overlapping spike peptides derived from SARS-CoV-2, HCoV-NL63, HCoV-OC43 and HCoV-229E. The study's findings and limits: The median number of SARS-CoV-2-reactive clonotypes increased from about 20 to 38, a change that did not reach significance.

The Oncomine TCR Beta short-read assay was what sequenced the DNA obtained from cultured CD4+ T cells. One entry per CDR3 protein results from TCRdb running MiXCR on the PCR reads. The sample holds 13,000 or so distinct CDR3 sequences; approximately 46% are singletons and the top ten take roughly 8%. From germline, CDR1 is DFQATT and CDR2 SNEGSKA (reference sequence). J was trimmed by 1 base and V by 3 bases; bases with no gene match: 11. There are 16 residues in the CDR3. Treatment denoted: roughly 10-day PBMC culture with coronavirus spike peptide pools or control peptides (ViraFEST assay). Per well, more than 1.5 million PBMCs were cultured in the presence of 9 to 10 IU/ml IL-2 and 9 to 10 ug/ml peptide pools. For this clonotype: Its antigen is not known.

The sequences come from CD4+ T cells from blood, cultured in vitro, collected after SARS-CoV-2 vaccination. This chain uses TRBV20-1 with TRBJ2-7, with 8 bases lining up with TRBD1. The receptor was derived from a human donor who had recovered from COVID-19. CDR3 coding DNA: TGCAGTGCTAGGGGGACAGGAGGTGGAGGGTCCTACGAGCAGTACTTC. It specifies CSARGTGGGGSYEQYF.